Below, 23 T cell receptor beta chains from the same sample are listed, as sequenced in a study of neurological immune-mediated disorders. TCRdb reprocessed the 5' RACE reads with MiXCR, giving one entry per CDR3 protein. Here the sample spans roughly 70,000 distinct CDR3 sequences, roughly 5% being singletons. The material sequenced was PBMCs. These receptors were obtained from a woman aged 25 to 39 with multiple sclerosis.

On this clonotype: A much larger clone differs from this one at a single base, so this may be a read error. The rearrangement links TRBV12-3 or TRBV12-4 to TRBJ1-6; the D is unclear. The CDR3 covers 12 residues. CDR3 bases: TGTGCCAGCAATGGCGCTAATTCACCCCTCAACTTT. This translates into CASNGANSPLNF.

In its sample, this clonotype was seen many times. This chain joins TRBV29-1 and TRBJ2-6; 7 positions match TRBD2. Losses at the gene ends were 3 bases for V and 4 bases for J; bases not matched to a gene: 6. The germline gives CDR1 SQVTM, CDR2 ANQGSEA. This CDR3 has 15 amino acids. CDR3: CSVEWGGSGANVLTF. CDR3 in DNA: TGCAGCGTTGAGTGGGGGGGTTCAGGGGCCAACGTCCTGACTTTC. Full variable domain (outside the CDR3, taken from reference TRBV29-1 and TRBJ2-6): SAVISQKPSRDICQRGTSLTIQCQVDSQVTMMFWYRQQPGQSLTLIATANQGSEATYESGFVIDKFPISRPNLTFSTLTVSNMSPEDSSIYLCSVEWGGSGANVLTFGAGSRLTVL.

This clonotype was seen repeatedly, ten times or more. The V gene is TRBV20-1, the J gene TRBJ1-5; no reliable D call. Germline values: CDR1 DFQATT, CDR2 SNEGSKA (reference sequence). The ends were cut back, 3 bases at V and 5 bases at J, with 8 bases in the middle. There are 12 residues in the CDR3. The CDR3 DNA is TGCAGTGCTAGCGACGGTGATCAGCCCCAGCATTTT. It yields the protein CSASDGDQPQHF.

The chain employs TRBV6-2 or TRBV6-3 and TRBJ2-3; D ambiguous. The CDR3 has 12 residues. V lost 1 base, J lost 6 bases, and 5 bases lay in between. Germline V gene data show CDR1 as MNHEY and CDR2 as SVGEGT. This chain's CDR3 is CASSYYGDTQYF. CDR3 DNA sequence: TGTGCCAGCAGTTACTACGGGGATACGCAGTATTTT.

Ten or more counts support this clonotype. The chain recombines TRBV5-6 with TRBJ2-5, with 9 positions matching TRBD2. The junction had 0 bases not matched to a gene; V was cut back by 0 bases and J by 3 bases. The CDR3 totals 14 residues. Per germline, CDR1 SGHDT and CDR2 YYEEEE. CDR3 amino acids: CASSLGTSEETQYF. The CDR3, as DNA: TGTGCCAGCAGCTTGGGGACTAGCGAAGAGACCCAGTACTTC.

In this sample, this clonotype turned up many times. The chain is built from TRBV6-2 or TRBV6-3 and TRBJ2-1; D possibly matches TRBD1 or TRBD2 (6 bases each). V gave up 7 bases and J gave up 6 bases, with 22 bases separating them. Germline lookup yields CDR1 MNHEY and CDR2 SVGEGT. CDR3 length equals 16 residues. The CDR3 sequence is CASIAYDRRRGNEQFF. CDR3 in DNA: TGTGCCAGCATAGCCTATGACAGGCGGCGGGGCAATGAGCAGTTCTTC.

Of note for this clonotype: Given a much more abundant clone one base away, this may be a read error. V and J are TRBV3-1 and TRBJ1-1; no firm D call. CDR3 length: 13 amino acids. The germline V and J ends were trimmed by 3 bases and 3 bases, with 8 bases remaining between them. Germline CDR1 and CDR2: LGHDT and YNNKEL (reference sequence). The CDR3 nucleotides read TGTGCCAGCAGCCACATCGGGTACACTGAAGCTTTCTTT. This translates into CASSHIGYTEAFF. Full variable domain (remainder filled in from reference TRBV3-1 and TRBJ1-1): DTAVSQTPKYLVTQMGNDKSIKCEQNLGHDTMYWYKQDSKKFLKIMFSYNNKELIINETVPNRFSPKSPDKAHLNLHINSLELGDSAVYFCASSHIGYTEAFFGQGTRLTVV.

Comment on this clonotype: This could be a read error, since a much larger clone is one nucleotide away. The V and J genes are TRBV20-1 and TRBJ1-1; D is unclear. CDR3 length: 12 residues. Trimming left V 8 bases short and J 7 bases short, with 17 bases between. The germline V gene has CDR1 DFQATT and CDR2 SNEGSKA (reference sequence). Here the CDR3 DNA reads TGCAGTCCCTACAACGTCGCAGTTGAAGCTTTCTTT. Encoded protein: CSPYNVAVEAFF.

This clonotype appeared many times. The V gene is TRBV20-1, the J gene TRBJ2-5, with unresolved D. Trimming took 1 base from V and 2 from J, leaving 11 bases between them. Germline CDR1 reads DFQATT; CDR2 reads SNEGSKA (reference sequence). This CDR3 comprises 14 residues. For the CDR3, the DNA is TGCAGTGCTAGAGGACCTACACAACAAGAGACCCAGTACTTC. Translated, it gives CSARGPTQQETQYF.

This clonotype came up many times. The V gene is TRBV30, the J gene TRBJ2-7, with 8 bases lining up with TRBD1. The germline gives CDR1 GTSNPN, CDR2 SVGIG (reference sequence). V shed 1 base and J 2 bases; nucleotides not matched to a gene: 4. This CDR3 spans 14 amino acids. CDR3 nucleotide sequence: TGTGCCTGGAGTGCAGGACAGGGCACCTACGAGCAGTACTTC. Translating it yields CAWSAGQGTYEQYF.

This clonotype was observed many times. V is TRBV6-5 and J is TRBJ2-1; D is ambiguous. The V and J ends lost 8 bases and 4 bases respectively, with 6 bases between them. The CDR3 has 11 residues. The germline gives CDR1 MNHEY, CDR2 SVGAGI. CDR3 nucleotides: TGTGCCAGCTCCAGGTACAATGAGCAGTTCTTC. Translated, it gives CASSRYNEQFF.

This clonotype was observed many times. J is TRBJ1-1 and V is TRBV14; D remains ambiguous. Trimming shortened V by 6 bases and J by 8 bases, and 13 bases separated the two germline ends. Germline V gene sequence: CDR1 SGHDN, CDR2 FVKESK. The CDR3 sequence is 12 residues long. CDR3 loop: CASRHLAGEAFF. CDR3 nucleotides: TGTGCCAGCAGACATTTGGCGGGGGAAGCTTTCTTT. Full variable domain (outside the CDR3, taken from reference TRBV14 and TRBJ1-1): EAGVTQFPSHSVIEKGQTVTLRCDPISGHDNLYWYRRVMGKEIKFLLHFVKESKQDESGMPNNRFLAERTGGTYSTLKVQPAELEDSGVYFCASRHLAGEAFFGQGTRLTVV.

This clonotype was seen at least ten times. The J gene is TRBJ1-1, the V gene TRBV5-1; 7 bases fit TRBD1. V gave up 4 bases and J gave up 7 bases; unmatched junction bases: 4. The CDR3 consists of 12 residues. Germline values: CDR1 SGHRS, CDR2 YFSETQ. Here the CDR3 reads CASSPSGGEAFF. DNA for the CDR3: TGCGCCAGCAGCCCTTCAGGGGGTGAAGCTTTCTTT.

This chain uses TRBV12-3 or TRBV12-4 with TRBJ2-6; D unresolved. The CDR3 consists of 13 residues. Deletions cut 3 bases from V and 4 bases from J, with 4 bases between. This CDR3 reads CASSFGGANVLTF. The CDR3 DNA reads TGTGCCAGCAGTTTCGGCGGGGCCAACGTCCTGACTTTC.

This clonotype was detected ten times or more. The rearrangement links TRBV20-1 to TRBJ1-1; possibly TRBD1 for D (6 bases). The germline gives CDR1 DFQATT, CDR2 SNEGSKA (reference sequence). This CDR3 is built from 15 residues. Trimming removed 3 bases at V and 3 bases at J, with 17 bases between. The CDR3 coding sequence is TGCAGTGCTAGTGGCGGGGGCCGGGGGGACACTGAAGCTTTCTTT. Its protein is CSASGGGRGDTEAFF.

This clonotype came up a few times. V and J are TRBV7-2 and TRBJ2-1, with D uncertain. Germline assignment: CDR1 SGHTA and CDR2 FQGNSA. The V end was cut by 5 bases, the J end by 2 bases, with 10 bases between. The CDR3 totals 14 residues. CDR3 amino acids: CASSPMLAYNEQFF. The CDR3 nucleotides are TGTGCCAGCAGCCCTATGCTTGCCTACAATGAGCAGTTCTTC.

This clonotype was seen only a few times. J is TRBJ1-1 and V is TRBV27, with D perhaps TRBD1 (6 bases). V was pared by 5 bases and J by 10 bases, with 14 bases between. Germline-derived CDR1 and CDR2 are MNHEY and SMNVEV (reference sequence). CDR3 size: 12 residues. This chain's CDR3 is CASSPLQGRAFF. Here the CDR3 DNA reads TGTGCCAGCAGTCCTCTTCAGGGGCGAGCTTTCTTT.

The DNA for the CDR3 is TGCAGCCTTCTAGTGAACACTGAAGCTTTCTTT. Translation gives CSLLVNTEAFF. The chain has TRBV29-1 and TRBJ1-1; D call uncertain. Germline CDR1 reads SQVTM; CDR2 reads ANQGSEA. This CDR3 has 11 amino acids. V lost 8 bases, J lost 0 bases, and 7 bases lay in between. The whole variable domain, remainder taken from reference TRBV29-1 and TRBJ1-1, is SAVISQKPSRDICQRGTSLTIQCQVDSQVTMMFWYRQQPGQSLTLIATANQGSEATYESGFVIDKFPISRPNLTFSTLTVSNMSPEDSSIYLCSLLVNTEAFFGQGTRLTVV.

At least ten counts were recorded for this clonotype. Here the CDR3 reads CASSYHPQGTEAFF. As DNA, the CDR3 is TGTGCCAGCAGTTACCACCCCCAGGGCACTGAAGCTTTCTTT. The chain joins TRBV12-3 or TRBV12-4 to TRBJ1-1; a weak D match, TRBD1 (5 bases). The CDR3 sequence is 14 residues long. V lost 4 bases, J lost 4 bases, and 13 bases lay in between.

A remark on this clonotype: With a much larger clone just one base away, this may be a read error. The chain joins TRBV5-1 to TRBJ2-3; no definite D call. The germline V gene encodes CDR1 SGHRS and CDR2 YFSETQ. Trimming pared 0 bases from V and 2 bases from J, leaving 10 bases between. This CDR3 region has 15 residues. In nucleotides, the CDR3 is TGCGCCAGCAGCTTGGAACCTAGAATCACAGATACGCAGTATTTT. Translation gives CASSLEPRITDTQYF.

This clonotype was picked up many times. The chain recombines TRBV20-1 with TRBJ2-3; 11 positions agree with TRBD2. From germline, CDR1 is DFQATT and CDR2 SNEGSKA (reference sequence). The V and J ends lost 6 bases and 4 bases, in that order; junction bases with no gene match: 9. CDR3 length: 15 residues. Written as DNA, the CDR3 is TGCAGTGCGTCTCCTAGCGGGGGGAGAGCAGATACGCAGTATTTT. It codes for CSASPSGGRADTQYF.

Note on this clonotype: This clone may be a read error of a much larger clone one base away. The rearrangement links TRBV7-2 to TRBJ2-6; 8 nucleotides align to TRBD1. Germline values: CDR1 SGHTA, CDR2 FQGNSA. The CDR3 is 16 residues long. The CDR3 protein is CASSFGQGPGANILTF. For the CDR3, the DNA is TGTGCCAGCAGCTTCGGACAGGGTCCTGGGGCCAACATCCTGACTTTC.

This clonotype has just a few counts. This sequence joins TRBV5-1 and TRBJ1-1, with 7 bases identical to TRBD1. Germline-derived CDR1 and CDR2 are SGHRS and YFSETQ. The junction had 7 bases not matched to a gene; V was cut back by 4 bases and J by 7 bases. The CDR3 length is 13 residues. DNA for the CDR3: TGCGCCAGCAGCAGACAGGGCACCGATGAAGCTTTCTTT. Its protein is CASSRQGTDEAFF. Supplemented by reference TRBV5-1 and TRBJ1-1, the full variable domain reads KAGVTQTPRYLIKTRGQQVTLSCSPISGHRSVSWYQQTPGQGLQFLFEYFSETQRNKGNFPGRFSGRQFSNSRSEMNVSTLELGDSALYLCASSRQGTDEAFFGQGTRLTVV.